Sequencing of this TCR beta chain was carried out in a study of T cell responses to AZD1222 COVID-19 vaccine. Germline V CDR1 and CDR2: SGHTA, FQGTGA. CDR3 length equals 15 residues. Trimming removed 6 bases from V and 5 bases from J, with 18 bases in between. As concerns this clone: Antigen: not known.

Study outcomes and limitations: Spike-specific TCR breadth and depth rose after two AZD1222 doses.

The repertoire was sequenced with immunoSEQ multiplex PCR; TCRdb's copy has only in-frame clones and lacks some. The data hold roughly 90,000 clones, with approximately 90% observed a single time. Material: peripheral blood, obtained 28 days after the second AZD1222 dose. The J gene is TRBJ2-3, the V gene TRBV7-3; either TRBD1 or TRBD2 may fit D (5 bases each). This TCR derives from an adult who received the AZD1222 COVID-19 vaccine. The CDR3 region is CASRSGTASGDTQYF. For the CDR3, the DNA is TGTGCCAGCAGGTCAGGGACGGCAAGTGGAGATACGCAGTATTTT.